This T cell receptor beta chain appears in the sequencing data of a study of T cells expressing NK-cell markers. The authors generated TCR beta cDNA through 5'RACE template switching with UMIs. TCRdb reprocessed the 5' RACE reads, with one entry per CDR3 protein and no DNA. Its listing shows 130,000 to 150,000 distinct CDR3 sequences. The receptor was derived from a man younger than 35 in good health. The sequenced material came from blood T cells: a sorted CD56 or NKG2C T cell subset, CD4+ or CD8+ T cells, or bulk PBMC T cells (not recorded which).

Here the CDR3 reads CASSLGTGGSNEQFF. The chain has TRBV7-8 and TRBJ2-1; the TRBD1 assignment by TCRdb is unverifiable without DNA. The CDR3 contains 15 residues. Germline values: CDR1 SGHVS, CDR2 FQNEAQ.